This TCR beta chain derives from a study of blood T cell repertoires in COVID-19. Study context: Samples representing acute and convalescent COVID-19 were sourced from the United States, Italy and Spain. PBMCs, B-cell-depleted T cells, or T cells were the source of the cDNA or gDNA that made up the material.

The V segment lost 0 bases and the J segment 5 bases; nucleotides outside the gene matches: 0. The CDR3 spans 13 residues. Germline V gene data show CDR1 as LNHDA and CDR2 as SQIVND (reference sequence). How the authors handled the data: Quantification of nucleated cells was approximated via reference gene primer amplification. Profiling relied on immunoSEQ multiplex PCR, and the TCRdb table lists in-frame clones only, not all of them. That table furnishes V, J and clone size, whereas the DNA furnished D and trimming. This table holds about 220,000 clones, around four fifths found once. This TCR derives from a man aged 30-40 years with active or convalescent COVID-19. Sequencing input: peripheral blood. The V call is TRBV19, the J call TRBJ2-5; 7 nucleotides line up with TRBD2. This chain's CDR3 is CASSIEGGETQYF. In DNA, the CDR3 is TGTGCCAGTAGTATAGAGGGGGGGGAGACCCAGTACTTC.